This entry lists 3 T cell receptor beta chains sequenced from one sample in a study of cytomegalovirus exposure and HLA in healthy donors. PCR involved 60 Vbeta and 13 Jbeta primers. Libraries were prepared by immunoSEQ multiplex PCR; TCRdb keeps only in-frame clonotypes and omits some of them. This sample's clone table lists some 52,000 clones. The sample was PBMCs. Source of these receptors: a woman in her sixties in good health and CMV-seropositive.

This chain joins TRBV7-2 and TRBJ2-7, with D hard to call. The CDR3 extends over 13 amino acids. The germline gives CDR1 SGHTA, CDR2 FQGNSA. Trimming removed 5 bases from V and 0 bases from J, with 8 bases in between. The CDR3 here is CASSVQSSYEQYF. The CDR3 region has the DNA TGTGCCAGCAGCGTACAGAGCTCCTACGAGCAGTACTTC.

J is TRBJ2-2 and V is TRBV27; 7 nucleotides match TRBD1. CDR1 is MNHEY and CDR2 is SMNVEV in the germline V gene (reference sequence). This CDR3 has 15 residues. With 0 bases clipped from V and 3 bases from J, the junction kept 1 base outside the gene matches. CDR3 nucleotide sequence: TGTGCCAGCAGTTTATCGACAGGGTACACCGGGGAGCTGTTTTTT. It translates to CASSLSTGYTGELFF.

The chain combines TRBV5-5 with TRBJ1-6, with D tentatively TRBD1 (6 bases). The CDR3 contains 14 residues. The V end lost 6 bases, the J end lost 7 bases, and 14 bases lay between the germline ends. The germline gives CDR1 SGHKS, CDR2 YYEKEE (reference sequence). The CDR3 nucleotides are TGTGCCAGCACTACTGGGGGCAGAAATTCACCCCTCCACTTT. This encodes CASTTGGRNSPLHF.